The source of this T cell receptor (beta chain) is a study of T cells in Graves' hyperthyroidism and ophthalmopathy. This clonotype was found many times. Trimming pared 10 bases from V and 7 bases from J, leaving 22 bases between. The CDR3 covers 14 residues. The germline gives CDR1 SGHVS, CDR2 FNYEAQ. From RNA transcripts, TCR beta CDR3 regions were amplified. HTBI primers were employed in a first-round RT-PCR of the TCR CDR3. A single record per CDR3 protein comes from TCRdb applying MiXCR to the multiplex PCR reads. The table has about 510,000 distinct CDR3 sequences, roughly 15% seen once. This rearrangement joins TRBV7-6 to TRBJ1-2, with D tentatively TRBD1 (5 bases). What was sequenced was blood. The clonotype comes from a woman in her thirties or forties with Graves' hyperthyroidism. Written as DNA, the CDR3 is TGTGCCATACTACCGGGGGTAGGGTACGGTGGCTACACCTTC. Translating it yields CAILPGVGYGGYTF.